The 29 T cell receptor beta chains reported below all come from one sample, sequenced in a study of T cell responses to AZD1222 COVID-19 vaccine. Clones were read by immunoSEQ multiplex PCR, and TCRdb kept only the in-frame ones, dropping some. The sample carries over 150,000 clones, 90% to 95% recorded once. The source material was peripheral blood, sampled on day 0 of MenACWY control vaccination. The receptor set was obtained from an adult in good health.

This chain connects TRBV14 to TRBJ1-1; TRBD1 matches 7 bases. The V segment lost 4 bases and the J segment 8 bases; nucleotides outside the gene matches: 10. Germline values: CDR1 SGHDN, CDR2 FVKESK. The CDR3 consists of 14 residues. This CDR3 reads CASSRAGGVWEAFF. CDR3 in DNA: TGTGCCAGCAGCCGAGCAGGGGGTGTTTGGGAAGCTTTCTTT.

As to this clone: The same CDR3 arises from other DNA sequences in this sample as well. V usage is TRBV19 and J usage is TRBJ1-1, with a possible D match to TRBD1 (6 bases). V was trimmed by 6 bases and J by 0 bases, leaving 8 bases between them. Germline loops: CDR1 LNHDA, CDR2 SQIVND (reference sequence). This CDR3 has 13 amino acids. This chain's CDR3 is CASSGQLNTEAFF. The CDR3, as DNA: TGTGCCAGTAGCGGACAGCTGAACACTGAAGCTTTCTTT.

The V gene is TRBV18, the J gene TRBJ1-5; no clear D. V was shortened by 3 bases and J by 3 bases, with 9 bases between the two germline ends. Germline assignment: CDR1 KGHSH and CDR2 LQKENI. The CDR3 loop spans 14 amino acids. This CDR3 is CASSPGQHNQPQHF. CDR3 DNA: TGTGCCAGCTCACCGGGCCAGCACAATCAGCCCCAGCATTTT.

CDR3 DNA: TGCAGCGTTGGGGGGACAGGGTATCACGAGCAGTACTTC. This gives the protein CSVGGTGYHEQYF. This sequence joins TRBV29-1 and TRBJ2-7, with 9 bases lining up with TRBD1. Unmatched junction bases numbered 6, after V lost 4 bases and J lost 5 bases. CDR1 and CDR2 (germline): SQVTM, ANQGSEA. The CDR3 totals 13 residues.

V and J are TRBV24-1 and TRBJ2-3; 13 positions match TRBD2. The CDR3 extends over 17 amino acids. After removal of 2 bases from V and 4 bases from J, the junction contained 5 bases not matched to a gene. Germline V lookup: CDR1 KGHDR, CDR2 SFDVKD. This CDR3 is CATSDWTSGSAPDTQYF. In nucleotides, the CDR3 is TGTGCCACCAGTGATTGGACTAGCGGGAGTGCCCCAGATACGCAGTATTTT.

This clone showed up just once. The rearrangement links TRBV7-9 to TRBJ2-1; TRBD2 might be the D (5 bases). Germline CDR1 and CDR2: SEHNR and FQNEAQ (reference sequence). The CDR3 is 16 residues long. The V end lost 3 bases, the J end lost 2 bases, and 14 bases lay between the germline ends. The DNA of the CDR3 is TGTGCCAGCAGCTTGGGTCTAGCTTCCACCTACAATGAGCAGTTCTTC. Protein: CASSLGLASTYNEQFF.

The chain combines TRBV10-3 with TRBJ1-3; D not certain. The CDR3 sequence is 12 residues long. V lost 7 bases to trimming and J lost 0 bases, with 4 bases between them. Germline CDR1 and CDR2: ENHRY and SYGVKD. CDR3 DNA: TGTGCCATCACGAGCTCTGGAAACACCATATATTTT. This gives the protein CAITSSGNTIYF.

This clone is a singleton in its sample. The CDR3 here is CASSIGGGGTSTGELFF. Here the CDR3 DNA reads TGTGCCAGTAGTATTGGGGGCGGGGGGACCAGCACCGGGGAGCTGTTTTTT. The chain couples TRBV19 to TRBJ2-2; 8 bases align to TRBD2. The CDR3 totals 17 residues. V shed 3 bases, J shed 4 bases, and the junction held 10 bases outside the gene matches. The V gene's germline CDR1 is LNHDA and CDR2 SQIVND (reference sequence).

This chain links TRBV5-1 with TRBJ1-1, with 7 bases aligning to TRBD1. Germline-derived CDR1 and CDR2 are SGHRS and YFSETQ. The CDR3 totals 14 residues. Losses at the gene ends were 1 base for V and 4 bases for J; bases not matched to a gene: 4. The CDR3, as DNA: TGCGCCAGCAGCTTGCAGGGGGTCGTCACTGAAGCTTTCTTT. Amino acids: CASSLQGVVTEAFF. The full variable domain, rest sourced from reference TRBV5-1 and TRBJ1-1, is KAGVTQTPRYLIKTRGQQVTLSCSPISGHRSVSWYQQTPGQGLQFLFEYFSETQRNKGNFPGRFSGRQFSNSRSEMNVSTLELGDSALYLCASSLQGVVTEAFFGQGTRLTVV.

J is TRBJ2-7 and V is TRBV7-8, with 8 bases aligning to TRBD2. From germline, CDR1 is SGHVS and CDR2 FQNEAQ. The junction had 7 bases not matched to a gene; V was cut back by 7 bases and J by 2 bases. This CDR3 spans 14 amino acids. The CDR3: CASNPSGRTYEQYF. The DNA of the CDR3 is TGTGCCAGCAACCCGAGCGGGAGAACCTACGAGCAGTACTTC.

J is TRBJ1-1 and V is TRBV30; D call uncertain. Germline CDR1 is GTSNPN and CDR2 is SVGIG (reference sequence). Trimming took off 3 bases at V and 1 base at J, with 12 bases between the two ends. The CDR3 is 14 amino acids. The CDR3 region has the DNA TGTGCCTGGAGCCCCGGGCGGAGGAACACTGAAGCTTTCTTT. Protein sequence: CAWSPGRRNTEAFF. The complete variable domain, with remaining parts taken from reference TRBV30 and TRBJ1-1, reads SQTIHQWPATLVQPVGSPLSLECTVEGTSNPNLYWYRQAAGRGLQLLFYSVGIGQISSEVPQNLSASRPQDRQFILSSKKLLLSDSGFYLCAWSPGRRNTEAFFGQGTRLTVV.

V gene TRBV10-3 combines with J gene TRBJ1-2; tentative D call: TRBD1 (6 bases). The CDR3 sequence is 12 residues long. Germline V gene data show CDR1 as ENHRY and CDR2 as SYGVKD. Trimming pared 9 bases from V and 4 bases from J, leaving 12 bases between. The CDR3 reads CAIGQSTYGYTF. DNA for the CDR3: TGTGCCATAGGACAGTCAACCTATGGCTACACCTTC.

This chain connects TRBV27 to TRBJ1-2; TRBD1 matches at 8 bases. This CDR3 region has 17 residues. Per germline, CDR1 MNHEY and CDR2 SMNVEV (reference sequence). V shed 6 bases, J shed 2 bases, and the junction held 14 bases outside the gene matches. The CDR3 loop is CASSHRDRFNGNYGYTF. The CDR3 nucleotides are TGTGCCAGCAGCCACCGGGACAGGTTTAATGGCAACTATGGCTACACCTTC.

This chain connects TRBV6-6 to TRBJ2-5, with D uncertain. This CDR3 is built from 10 residues. Germline V lookup: CDR1 MNHNY, CDR2 SVGAGI (reference sequence). With 7 bases removed from V and 5 bases from J, the gap between germline ends came to 5 bases. CDR3 in DNA: TGTGCCAGCAAAGGCGAGACCCAGTACTTC. Translated, it gives CASKGETQYF.

This rearrangement joins TRBV5-4 to TRBJ2-1, with D hard to call. The CDR3 loop spans 13 amino acids. Trimming took 1 base from V and 8 from J, leaving 10 bases between them. Germline CDR1 and CDR2: SGHNT and YYREEE (reference sequence). The CDR3 DNA reads as TGTGCCAGCAGCTTGTCGTTGGGCGATGAGCAGTTCTTC. Protein: CASSLSLGDEQFF.

This clone appeared once. The V gene is TRBV24-1, the J gene TRBJ2-1, with TRBD1 matching 8 bases. The CDR3 runs to 17 residues. Germline lookup yields CDR1 KGHDR and CDR2 SFDVKD. V trimming: 9 bases; J trimming: 6 bases; junction bases outside the gene matches: 18. CDR3 protein: CATSIQGAGSRSNEQFF. The CDR3 DNA follows: TGTGCCACCTCTATCCAGGGGGCAGGTTCCCGGTCCAATGAGCAGTTCTTC.

CDR3 region: CASSLRGVSNQPQHF. The CDR3 DNA reads as TGTGCCAGCAGCTTGAGGGGAGTCAGCAATCAGCCCCAGCATTTT. The chain links TRBV5-5 to TRBJ1-5; D is perhaps TRBD1 (5 bases). V lost 1 base to trimming and J lost 1 base, with 9 bases between them. CDR3 length: 15 residues. Germline CDR1 is SGHKS and CDR2 is YYEKEE (reference sequence).

This clone has a single count. The rearrangement links TRBV6-5 to TRBJ2-7, with D possibly matching TRBD2 (5 bases). CDR1 is MNHEY and CDR2 is SVGAGI in the germline V gene. The CDR3 totals 15 residues. V was trimmed by 0 bases and J by 2 bases, leaving 11 bases between them. The CDR3 nucleotides are TGTGCCAGCAGTTACTCGAGCGGCGGCACCTACGAGCAGTACTTC. Amino acid sequence: CASSYSSGGTYEQYF.

The rearrangement joins TRBV5-1 to TRBJ1-1; D may be TRBD1 (6 bases). CDR3 length: 12 amino acids. V was shortened by 5 bases and J by 7 bases, with 12 bases between the two germline ends. CDR1 is SGHRS and CDR2 is YFSETQ in the germline V gene. CDR3 sequence (DNA): TGCGCCAGCAGAACCGACAGGAGTGAAGCTTTCTTT. Its translation: CASRTDRSEAFF.

V is TRBV9 and J is TRBJ2-1; the match to TRBD2 covers 16 bases. Trimming cost V 4 bases and J 9 bases; bases outside gene matches: 7. Germline assignment: CDR1 SGDLS and CDR2 YYNGEE. The CDR3 has 16 residues. The CDR3 spells CASSLEGTSGRGEQFF. In DNA, the CDR3 is TGTGCCAGCAGCCTGGAGGGGACTAGCGGGAGGGGTGAGCAGTTCTTC.

The rearrangement uses TRBV12-3 or TRBV12-4 and TRBJ1-3; D gene unclear. With 5 bases removed from V and 3 bases from J, the gap between germline ends came to 2 bases. The CDR3 length is 11 residues. CDR3 sequence (DNA): TGTGCCAGCAGTCGTGGAAACACCATATATTTT. It encodes CASSRGNTIYF.

The V and J genes are TRBV11-3 and TRBJ2-5; unclear D gene. V shed 1 base and J shed 7 bases, with 13 bases lying between them. Germline CDR1 and CDR2: SGHNT and YENEEA. The CDR3 loop spans 14 amino acids. In DNA, the CDR3 is TGTGCCAGCAGCTTAGTCAGTTGGGGTGGGACCCAGTACTTC. It is translated as CASSLVSWGGTQYF.

This chain connects TRBV29-1 to TRBJ1-2; D unresolved. CDR3 length equals 12 residues. CDR1 and CDR2 (germline): SQVTM, ANQGSEA. Trimming took off 6 bases at V and 0 bases at J, with 8 bases between the two ends. CDR3 coding DNA: TGCAGCGTCTACACAGCTAACTATGGCTACACCTTC. Protein: CSVYTANYGYTF. The complete variable domain, with remaining parts taken from reference TRBV29-1 and TRBJ1-2, reads SAVISQKPSRDICQRGTSLTIQCQVDSQVTMMFWYRQQPGQSLTLIATANQGSEATYESGFVIDKFPISRPNLTFSTLTVSNMSPEDSSIYLCSVYTANYGYTFGSGTRLTVV.

This clone has only one observation. CDR3 amino acids: CASSLVRAPEQFF. The DNA for the CDR3 is TGTGCCAGCAGCCTAGTTAGAGCCCCCGAGCAGTTCTTC. The rearrangement uses TRBV7-2 and TRBJ2-1; no clear D gene. The germline V gene encodes CDR1 SGHTA and CDR2 FQGNSA. With 5 bases removed from V and 10 bases from J, the gap between germline ends came to 15 bases. CDR3 size: 13 residues.

V gene TRBV11-2 combines with J gene TRBJ2-7; 8 nucleotides match TRBD1. This CDR3 spans 14 amino acids. Germline V lookup: CDR1 SGHAT, CDR2 FQNNGV. Trimming took 3 bases from V and 0 from J; bases not matched to a gene: 1. CDR3 protein: CASSFGTGSYEQYF. Here the CDR3 DNA reads TGTGCCAGCAGCTTCGGGACAGGCTCCTACGAGCAGTACTTC.

The chain couples TRBV9 to TRBJ2-1; tentatively, D is TRBD1 (5 bases). Trimming cost V 3 bases and J 8 bases, with 18 bases left between them. The CDR3 runs to 15 residues. From germline, CDR1 is SGDLS and CDR2 YYNGEE. CDR3 sequence reads: CASSALQGTTDEQFF. The CDR3 bases are TGTGCCAGCAGCGCGCTCCAGGGTACGACAGATGAGCAGTTCTTC.

CDR3 residues: CSVLGTGGVDEQYF. CDR3 bases: TGCAGCGTTCTTGGGACAGGGGGCGTCGACGAGCAGTACTTC. This sequence joins TRBV29-1 and TRBJ2-7, with 12 bases fitting TRBD1. This CDR3 spans 14 amino acids. Trimming cost V 5 bases and J 5 bases; bases outside gene matches: 7. Germline CDR1 SQVTM, CDR2 ANQGSEA.

The chain joins TRBV30 to TRBJ2-5; possibly TRBD2 for D (6 bases). The ends were cut back, 0 bases at V and 4 bases at J, with 9 bases in the middle. This CDR3 has 13 amino acids. Germline V gene lookup returns CDR1 GTSNPN and CDR2 SVGIG (reference sequence). The CDR3 region has the DNA TGTGCCTGGAGTGTTGGAGGGACAGAGACCCAGTACTTC. Its translation: CAWSVGGTETQYF.

In the case of this clone: A read error may account for a junction end that differs from germline. This sequence joins TRBV5-1 and TRBJ2-7; 9 nucleotides match TRBD1. The CDR3 contains 14 residues. Germline loops: CDR1 SGHRS, CDR2 YFSETQ. CDR3 in DNA: TGCGCCAGCAGTTTGGACAGGGGCCTCTCCGAGCAGTACTTC. Encoded protein: CASSLDRGLSEQYF.